This TCR beta chain was identified during a study of cytomegalovirus exposure and HLA in healthy donors. The PCR used 60 Vbeta and 13 Jbeta primers. Sequencing used immunoSEQ multiplex PCR; TCRdb keeps in-frame clones, though not all of them. In all, the sample yields around 140,000 clones. Germline V gives CDR1 KGHSH, CDR2 LQKENI. The V end was cut by 2 bases, the J end by 6 bases, with 11 bases between. The CDR3 contains 14 residues. On this clone: Its specificity is not known.

Study observations and caveats: Differences between HLA loci emerged in a later analysis of TCR association rates, with DRB1 most and HLA-C fewest.

The specimen sequenced was PBMCs. The receptor was derived from a woman aged 40 to 55 in good health and CMV-seropositive. J is TRBJ2-1 and V is TRBV18, with a possible D match to TRBD1 (5 bases). CDR3 loop: CASSPGAGSNEQFF. The CDR3 DNA sequence: TGTGCCAGCTCACCAGGGGCTGGGTCCAATGAGCAGTTCTTC.